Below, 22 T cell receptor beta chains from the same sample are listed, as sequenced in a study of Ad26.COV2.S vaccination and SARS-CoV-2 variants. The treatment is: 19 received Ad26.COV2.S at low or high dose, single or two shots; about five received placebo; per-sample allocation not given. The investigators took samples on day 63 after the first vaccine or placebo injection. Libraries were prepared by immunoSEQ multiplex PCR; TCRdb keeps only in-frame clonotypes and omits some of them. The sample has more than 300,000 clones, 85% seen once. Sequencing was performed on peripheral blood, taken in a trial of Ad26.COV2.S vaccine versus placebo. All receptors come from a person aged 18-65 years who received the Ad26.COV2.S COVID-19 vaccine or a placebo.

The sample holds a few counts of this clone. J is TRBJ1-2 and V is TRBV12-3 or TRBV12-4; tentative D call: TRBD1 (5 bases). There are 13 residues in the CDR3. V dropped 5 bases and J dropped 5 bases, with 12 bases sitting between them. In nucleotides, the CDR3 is TGTGCCAGCAGTACCTTGGGGGGGTATGGCTACACCTTC. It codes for CASSTLGGYGYTF.

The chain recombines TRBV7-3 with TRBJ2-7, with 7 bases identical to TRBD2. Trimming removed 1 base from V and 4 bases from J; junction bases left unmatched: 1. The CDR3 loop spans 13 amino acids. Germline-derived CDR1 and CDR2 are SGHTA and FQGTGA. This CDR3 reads CASSLREGYEQYF. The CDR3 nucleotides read TGTGCCAGCAGCTTAAGGGAGGGATACGAGCAGTACTTC.

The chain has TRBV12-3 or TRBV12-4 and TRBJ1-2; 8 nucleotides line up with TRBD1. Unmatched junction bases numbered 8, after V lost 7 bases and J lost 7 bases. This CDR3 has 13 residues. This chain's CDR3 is CASTLQGAVGYTF. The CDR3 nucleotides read TGTGCCAGCACCTTGCAGGGGGCGGTTGGCTACACCTTC.

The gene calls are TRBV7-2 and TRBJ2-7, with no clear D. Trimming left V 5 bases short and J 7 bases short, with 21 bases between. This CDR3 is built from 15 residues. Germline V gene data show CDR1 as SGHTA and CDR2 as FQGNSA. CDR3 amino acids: CASSTDGLPGREQYF. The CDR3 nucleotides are TGTGCCAGCAGCACAGACGGGCTTCCCGGAAGGGAGCAGTACTTC. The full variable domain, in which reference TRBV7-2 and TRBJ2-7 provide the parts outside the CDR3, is GAGVSQSPSNKVTEKGKDVELRCDPISGHTALYWYRQSLGQGLEFLIYFQGNSAPDKSGLPSDRFSAERTGGSVSTLTIQRTQQEDSAVYLCASSTDGLPGREQYFGPGTRLTVT.

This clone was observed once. CDR3 amino acids: CAIWGLGQETQYF. For the CDR3, the DNA is TGTGCCATTTGGGGTTTAGGACAAGAGACCCAGTACTTC. The chain has TRBV10-3 and TRBJ2-5; no definite D call. The V gene lost 9 bases and the J gene lost 2 bases, with 13 bases spanning the gap. This CDR3 is built from 13 residues. Germline assignment: CDR1 ENHRY and CDR2 SYGVKD.

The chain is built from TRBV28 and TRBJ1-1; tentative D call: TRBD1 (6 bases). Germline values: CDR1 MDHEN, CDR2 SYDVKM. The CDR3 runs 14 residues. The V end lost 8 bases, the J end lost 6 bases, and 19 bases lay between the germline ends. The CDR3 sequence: CASGFQGRWAEAFF. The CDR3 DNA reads TGTGCCAGCGGGTTCCAGGGGCGCTGGGCTGAAGCTTTCTTT.

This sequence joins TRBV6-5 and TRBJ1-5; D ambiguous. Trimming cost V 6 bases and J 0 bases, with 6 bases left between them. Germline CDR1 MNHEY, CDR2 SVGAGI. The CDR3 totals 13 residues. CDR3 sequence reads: CASSANSNQPQHF. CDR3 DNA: TGTGCCAGCAGCGCTAATAGCAATCAGCCCCAGCATTTT.

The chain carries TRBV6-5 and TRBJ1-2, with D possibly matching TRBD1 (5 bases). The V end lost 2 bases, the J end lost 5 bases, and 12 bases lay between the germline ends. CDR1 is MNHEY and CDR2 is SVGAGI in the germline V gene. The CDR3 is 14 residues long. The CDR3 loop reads CASSYRAGSYGYTF. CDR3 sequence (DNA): TGTGCCAGCAGTTACAGGGCAGGGTCGTATGGCTACACCTTC.

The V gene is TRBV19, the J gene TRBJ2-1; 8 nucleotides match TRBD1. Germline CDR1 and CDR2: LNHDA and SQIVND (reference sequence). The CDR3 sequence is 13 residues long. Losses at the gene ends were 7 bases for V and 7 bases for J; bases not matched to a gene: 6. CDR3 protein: CASKNRQGNEQFF. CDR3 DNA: TGTGCCAGTAAGAATAGACAGGGGAATGAGCAGTTCTTC.

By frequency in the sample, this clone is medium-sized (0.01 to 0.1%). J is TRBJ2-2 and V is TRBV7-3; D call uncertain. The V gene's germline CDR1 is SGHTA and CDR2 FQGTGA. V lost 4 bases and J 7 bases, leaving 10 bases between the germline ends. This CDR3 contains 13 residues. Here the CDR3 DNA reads TGTGCCAGCAGCTCCTATCTCGGCGGGGAGCTGTTTTTT. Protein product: CASSSYLGGELFF.

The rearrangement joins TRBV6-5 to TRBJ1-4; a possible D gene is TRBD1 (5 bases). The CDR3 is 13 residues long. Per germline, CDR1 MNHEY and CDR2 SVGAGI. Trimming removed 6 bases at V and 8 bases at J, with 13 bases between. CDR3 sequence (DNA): TGTGCCAGCAGCCTCGGGGGTTGGGAAAAACTGTTTTTT. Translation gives CASSLGGWEKLFF.

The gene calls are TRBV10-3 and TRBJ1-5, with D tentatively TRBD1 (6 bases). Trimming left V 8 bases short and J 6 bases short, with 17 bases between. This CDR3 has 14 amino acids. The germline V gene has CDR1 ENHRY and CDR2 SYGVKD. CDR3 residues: CAIEQGVEGQPQHF. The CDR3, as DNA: TGTGCCATCGAACAGGGAGTAGAGGGTCAGCCCCAGCATTTT.

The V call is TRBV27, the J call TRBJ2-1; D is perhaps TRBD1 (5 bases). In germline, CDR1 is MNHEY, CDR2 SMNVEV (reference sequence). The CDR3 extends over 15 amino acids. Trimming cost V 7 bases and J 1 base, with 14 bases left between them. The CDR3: CASNVQGTSYNEQFF. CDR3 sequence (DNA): TGTGCCAGCAACGTTCAGGGAACTTCCTACAATGAGCAGTTCTTC.

CDR3 protein: CAIGPGLALVEQFF. The CDR3 DNA sequence: TGCGCCATTGGGCCGGGACTTGCCCTTGTTGAGCAGTTCTTC. The rearrangement joins TRBV5-1 to TRBJ2-1, with a weak D call TRBD2 (6 bases). Germline CDR1 reads SGHRS; CDR2 reads YFSETQ. V lost 9 bases to trimming and J lost 9 bases, with 22 bases between them. The CDR3 runs 14 residues.

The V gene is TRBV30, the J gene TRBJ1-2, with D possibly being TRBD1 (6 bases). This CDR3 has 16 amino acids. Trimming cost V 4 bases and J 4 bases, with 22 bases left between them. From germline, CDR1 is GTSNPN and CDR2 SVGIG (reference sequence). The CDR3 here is CAWTGVASEIVYGYTF. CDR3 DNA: TGTGCCTGGACAGGGGTCGCCTCCGAGATTGTCTATGGCTACACCTTC.

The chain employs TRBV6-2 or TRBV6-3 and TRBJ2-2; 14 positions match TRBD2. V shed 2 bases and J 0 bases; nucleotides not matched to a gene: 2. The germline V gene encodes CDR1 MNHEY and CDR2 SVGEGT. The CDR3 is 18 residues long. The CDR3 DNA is TGTGCCAGCAGTTACGGGACTAGCGGGAGAGCGAACACCGGGGAGCTGTTTTTT. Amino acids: CASSYGTSGRANTGELFF.

The CDR3 region has the DNA TGTGCCAGCAGCTCGGGACTAGCGGGGTGGTCTGCCGGCACAGATACGCAGTATTTT. Translation: CASSSGLAGWSAGTDTQYF. This chain connects TRBV13 to TRBJ2-3; 13 bases agree with TRBD2. Germline CDR1 and CDR2: PRHDT and FYEKMQ (reference sequence). CDR3 length: 19 residues. V lost 4 bases and J lost 1; bases outside the gene matches: 11.

The CDR3 loop reads CASRNAAGGGRGYTF. The CDR3 DNA is TGTGCCAGCAGAAACGCCGCGGGTGGCGGTCGGGGCTACACCTTC. The V call is TRBV27, the J call TRBJ1-2; D call uncertain. V was clipped by 6 bases and J by 8 bases, with 22 bases between them. This CDR3 comprises 15 residues. Per the germline V gene, CDR1 is MNHEY and CDR2 is SMNVEV (reference sequence).

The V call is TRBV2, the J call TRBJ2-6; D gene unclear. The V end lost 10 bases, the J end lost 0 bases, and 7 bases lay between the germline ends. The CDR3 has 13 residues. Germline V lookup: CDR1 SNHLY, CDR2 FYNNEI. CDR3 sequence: CATTFSGANVLTF. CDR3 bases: TGTGCCACAACTTTCTCTGGGGCCAACGTCCTGACTTTC.

In nucleotides, the CDR3 is TGCGCCAGCAGCTTGGAAGGCTATGGCTACACCTTC. As protein: CASSLEGYGYTF. The chain links TRBV5-1 to TRBJ1-2; D ambiguous. CDR3 length: 12 amino acids. V was cut by 0 bases and J by 4 bases, with 4 bases left in between. The germline V gene has CDR1 SGHRS and CDR2 YFSETQ.

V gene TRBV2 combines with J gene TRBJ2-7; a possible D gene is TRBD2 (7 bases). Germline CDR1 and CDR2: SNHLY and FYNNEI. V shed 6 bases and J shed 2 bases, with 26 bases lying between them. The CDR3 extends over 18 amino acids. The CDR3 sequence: CASSPRGYLGGATYEQYF. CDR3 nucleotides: TGTGCCAGCAGCCCCCGAGGGTATCTGGGGGGGGCCACCTACGAGCAGTACTTC.

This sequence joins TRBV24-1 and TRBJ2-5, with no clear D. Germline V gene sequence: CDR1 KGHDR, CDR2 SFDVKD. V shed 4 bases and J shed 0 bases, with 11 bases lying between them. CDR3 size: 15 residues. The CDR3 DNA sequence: TGTGCCACCAGTGACCTGAGGACGGACCAAGAGACCCAGTACTTC. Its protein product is CATSDLRTDQETQYF.